The 22 T cell receptor beta chains in this list originate from one sample, sequenced in a study of breast tumors, draining lymph nodes, adjacent tissues. Axillary draining lymph nodes of breast cancer patients supplied the node samples. TCRdb re-called the multiplex PCR reads through MiXCR, storing one row per CDR3 protein. Of 150,000 to 250,000 distinct CDR3 sequences in the sample, approximately 30% are singletons; the top ten hold around 4.4%. Specimen: axillary lymph node tissue. These receptors all stem from a female donor with breast cancer. Some clones in this sample may be carry-over from other donors' samples.

This clonotype showed up many times. The rearrangement links TRBV2 to TRBJ2-3, with 14 bases matching TRBD2. Germline V gene data show CDR1 as SNHLY and CDR2 as FYNNEI. J lost 6 bases, V lost 5 bases, and 7 bases had no gene match. The CDR3 runs 16 residues. Written as DNA, the CDR3 is TGTGCCAGCAGTCCTGGACTAGCGGGAGGAGTTGATACGCAGTATTTT. It translates to CASSPGLAGGVDTQYF.

This clonotype was seen ten or more times. V and J are TRBV4-2 and TRBJ2-2; D not resolved. The V gene's germline CDR1 is LGHNA and CDR2 YNFKEQ. Trimming pared 1 base from V and 6 bases from J, leaving 12 bases between. The CDR3 is 15 residues long. CDR3 sequence (DNA): TGTGCCAGCAGCCAAGGGACCAACTACCCCGGGGAGCTGTTTTTT. Translated: CASSQGTNYPGELFF.

This clonotype has only a few counts. The chain is built from TRBV18 and TRBJ1-4; no clear D gene. The CDR3 has 15 residues. The ends were cut back, 6 bases at V and 0 bases at J, with 11 bases in the middle. From germline, CDR1 is KGHSH and CDR2 LQKENI. CDR3 DNA: TGTGCCAGCTCGCCCACAGCTTCAACTAATGAAAAACTGTTTTTT. The encoded protein is CASSPTASTNEKLFF.

V and J are TRBV9 and TRBJ1-2; 9 nucleotides align to TRBD1. Germline values: CDR1 SGDLS, CDR2 YYNGEE. CDR3 length: 16 residues. Germline trimming cut 2 bases from V and 2 bases from J; bases unmatched to any gene: 7. The CDR3 DNA is TGTGCCAGCAGCGTCTTCGGACAGGGGCCGAACTATGGCTACACCTTC. It is translated as CASSVFGQGPNYGYTF.

This clonotype was seen repeatedly, ten times or more. The chain combines TRBV2 with TRBJ2-2; TRBD2 agrees at 9 bases. In germline, CDR1 is SNHLY, CDR2 FYNNEI. This CDR3 has 15 amino acids. The ends lost 9 bases at V and 5 bases at J; junction bases unmatched: 10. The chain's CDR3 is CASISSGSITGELFF. CDR3 in DNA: TGTGCCAGTATTAGTAGCGGGAGTATAACCGGGGAGCTGTTTTTT.

The chain combines TRBV5-1 with TRBJ1-2; 8 positions match TRBD1. The CDR3 loop spans 15 amino acids. After removal of 0 bases from V and 7 bases from J, the junction contained 8 bases not matched to a gene. The germline gives CDR1 SGHRS, CDR2 YFSETQ. The CDR3 here is CASSLATGQGGGYTF. CDR3 nucleotides: TGCGCCAGCAGCTTGGCAACTGGACAGGGCGGTGGCTACACCTTC. Looking up the rest from reference TRBV5-1 and TRBJ1-2 gives the full variable domain: KAGVTQTPRYLIKTRGQQVTLSCSPISGHRSVSWYQQTPGQGLQFLFEYFSETQRNKGNFPGRFSGRQFSNSRSEMNVSTLELGDSALYLCASSLATGQGGGYTFGSGTRLTVV.

This clonotype showed up just a few times. The chain employs TRBV11-2 and TRBJ1-1; 10 bases match TRBD1. The CDR3 length is 16 residues. Germline lookup yields CDR1 SGHAT and CDR2 FQNNGV. The trim removed 6 bases at V and 0 bases at J, leaving 7 bases unmatched. In nucleotides, the CDR3 is TGTGCCAGCAGGCCGGGACAGGGGTTTATGAACACTGAAGCTTTCTTT. This codes for CASRPGQGFMNTEAFF. The full variable domain, in which reference TRBV11-2 and TRBJ1-1 provide the parts outside the CDR3, is EAGVAQSPRYKIIEKRQSVAFWCNPISGHATLYWYQQILGQGPKLLIQFQNNGVVDDSQLPKDRFSAERLKGVDSTLKIQPAKLEDSAVYLCASRPGQGFMNTEAFFGQGTRLTVV.

The chain links TRBV7-9 to TRBJ2-3; weak D call: TRBD1 (5 bases). This CDR3 region has 15 residues. Germline loops: CDR1 SEHNR, CDR2 FQNEAQ (reference sequence). V lost 4 bases and J lost 0, with 11 bases in between. In DNA form, the CDR3 reads TGTGCCAGCAGCTACAGAACAGGTAGCACAGATACGCAGTATTTT. Its translation is CASSYRTGSTDTQYF.

The genes are TRBV20-1 and TRBJ1-2; D perhaps matches TRBD1 (5 bases). Trimming left V 3 bases short and J 4 bases short, with 21 bases between. The CDR3 is 16 amino acids. The germline gives CDR1 DFQATT, CDR2 SNEGSKA (reference sequence). The CDR3 nucleotides read TGCAGTGCTAGGTCCGGGACCGCCCGCTTAAGCTATGGCTACACCTTC. Translation: CSARSGTARLSYGYTF.

This clonotype was seen ten or more times. V usage is TRBV12-3 or TRBV12-4 and J usage is TRBJ1-2; D ambiguous. The V gene lost 5 bases and the J gene lost 8 bases, with 12 bases spanning the gap. CDR3 length: 12 amino acids. For the CDR3, the DNA is TGTGCCAGCAGTAAGGGCACGCGAGGCTACACCTTC. Residues: CASSKGTRGYTF.

With respect to this clonotype: The junction does not match germline at one end; this may be a read error. The chain employs TRBV2 and TRBJ2-2; D perhaps matches TRBD2 (5 bases). This CDR3 comprises 15 residues. Germline V lookup: CDR1 SNHLY, CDR2 FYNNEI. The CDR3 sequence: CASSVDRTSTGELLF. Here the CDR3 DNA reads TGTGCCAGCAGTGTAGATAGAACGAGCACCGGGGAGCTGCTTTTT.

This clonotype was found many times. The chain joins TRBV6-1 to TRBJ1-5, with TRBD1 matching over 7 bases. With 4 bases clipped from V and 7 bases from J, the junction kept 7 bases outside the gene matches. Germline loops: CDR1 MNHNS, CDR2 SASEGT. The CDR3 runs 14 residues. CDR3 loop: CASSGQGRHQPQHF. CDR3 sequence (DNA): TGTGCCAGCAGTGGACAGGGCCGGCACCAGCCCCAGCATTTT.

This clonotype was counted a few times. A read error may be the cause here, since a much bigger clone is one base away. The V call is TRBV6-1, the J call TRBJ1-6, with TRBD1 identical over 7 bases. The germline gives CDR1 MNHNS, CDR2 SASEGT. CDR3 length: 15 residues. The CDR3 region is CASNDREAYNSPPHF. The DNA of the CDR3 is TGTGCCAGCAACGACAGGGAAGCCTATAATTCACCCCCCCACTTT.

For this clonotype: The junction departs from germline at one end; a sequencing error may be responsible. This chain connects TRBV7-8 to TRBJ1-1; D is perhaps TRBD1 (6 bases). CDR3 length equals 15 residues. Germline V gene data show CDR1 as SGHVS and CDR2 as FQNEAQ. CDR3 residues: CAGSNNRAGGTEAFF. As DNA, the CDR3 is TGTGCCGGCAGCAATAACAGGGCCGGAGGTACTGAAGCTTTCTTT.

The rearrangement uses TRBV6-5 and TRBJ1-1, with D tentatively TRBD1 (5 bases). Looked up from germline, CDR1 is MNHEY and CDR2 is SVGAGI. This CDR3 region has 15 residues. The V gene lost 6 bases and the J gene lost 4 bases, with 18 bases spanning the gap. The DNA of the CDR3 is TGTGCCAGCAGGGAACAGGCCCGTAGGGGCACTGAAGCTTTCTTT. Translation gives CASREQARRGTEAFF.

This clonotype was recorded at least ten times. The rearrangement joins TRBV11-2 to TRBJ1-2; TRBD1 is a possible D gene (5 bases). The V gene lost 0 bases and the J gene lost 7 bases, with 15 bases spanning the gap. Germline CDR1 and CDR2: SGHAT and FQNNGV. The CDR3 length is 15 residues. The CDR3 region has the DNA TGTGCCAGCAGCTTAGATCCCGGCAGGGAGGGTGGCTACACCTTC. As protein: CASSLDPGREGGYTF.

This rearrangement joins TRBV13 to TRBJ1-1, with unresolved D. The germline CDR1 and CDR2 sequences are PRHDT and FYEKMQ (reference sequence). This CDR3 has 15 residues. The ends were cut back, 5 bases at V and 4 bases at J, with 17 bases in the middle. The CDR3 region has the DNA TGTGCCAGCAGCGTACCCCCGTCGGTAGGCACTGAAGCTTTCTTT. Protein: CASSVPPSVGTEAFF.

This clonotype was observed a handful of times. This chain uses TRBV6-2 or TRBV6-3 with TRBJ2-7; D gene ambiguous. Trimming removed 6 bases at V and 3 bases at J, with 9 bases between. The CDR3 runs 12 residues. Germline V lookup: CDR1 MNHEY, CDR2 SVGEGT. The DNA for the CDR3 is TGTGCCAGCAGCCGGACGGTCTACGAGCAGTACTTC. It specifies CASSRTVYEQYF.

The J gene is TRBJ2-1, the V gene TRBV6-2 or TRBV6-3; D unclear. The CDR3 is 13 residues long. V dropped 5 bases and J dropped 4 bases, with 9 bases sitting between them. CDR1 is MNHEY and CDR2 is SVGEGT in the germline V gene. CDR3 bases: TGTGCCAGCAGTCCCCCTCGATACAATGAGCAGTTCTTC. It is translated as CASSPPRYNEQFF.

This clonotype was observed at least ten times. This chain joins TRBV20-1 and TRBJ2-4; D might be TRBD1 (6 bases). The V end was cut by 2 bases, the J end by 0 bases, with 17 bases between. The CDR3 is made up of 17 amino acids. CDR1 is DFQATT, CDR2 SNEGSKA, per germline (reference sequence). The CDR3 spells CSARRGTALLAKNIQYF. As DNA, the CDR3 is TGCAGTGCTAGAAGGGGGACGGCGCTCCTAGCCAAAAACATTCAGTACTTC.

This clonotype was recorded at least ten times. The chain uses TRBV2 and TRBJ2-3, with 8 bases lining up with TRBD1. This CDR3 is 15 amino acids long. Losses at the gene ends were 5 bases for V and 4 bases for J; bases not matched to a gene: 8. Germline CDR1 and CDR2: SNHLY and FYNNEI. The CDR3 DNA follows: TGTGCCAGCAGTCAGGACAGGGAAGGCGCAGATACGCAGTATTTT. Its translation: CASSQDREGADTQYF.

This clonotype was seen at least ten times. V is TRBV2 and J is TRBJ2-1; 11 nucleotides agree with TRBD2. The germline CDR1 and CDR2 sequences are SNHLY and FYNNEI. This CDR3 has 16 amino acids. Losses at the gene ends were 6 bases for V and 0 bases for J; bases not matched to a gene: 4. The DNA of the CDR3 is TGTGCCAGCAGAGCCGGGACTAGCGGCTCCTACAATGAGCAGTTCTTC. The encoded protein is CASRAGTSGSYNEQFF. Based on the CDR3 plus reference TRBV2 and TRBJ2-1, the full variable domain is EPEVTQTPSHQVTQMGQEVILRCVPISNHLYFYWYRQILGQKVEFLVSFYNNEISEKSEIFDDQFSVERPDGSNFTLKIRSTKLEDSAMYFCASRAGTSGSYNEQFFGPGTRLTVL.